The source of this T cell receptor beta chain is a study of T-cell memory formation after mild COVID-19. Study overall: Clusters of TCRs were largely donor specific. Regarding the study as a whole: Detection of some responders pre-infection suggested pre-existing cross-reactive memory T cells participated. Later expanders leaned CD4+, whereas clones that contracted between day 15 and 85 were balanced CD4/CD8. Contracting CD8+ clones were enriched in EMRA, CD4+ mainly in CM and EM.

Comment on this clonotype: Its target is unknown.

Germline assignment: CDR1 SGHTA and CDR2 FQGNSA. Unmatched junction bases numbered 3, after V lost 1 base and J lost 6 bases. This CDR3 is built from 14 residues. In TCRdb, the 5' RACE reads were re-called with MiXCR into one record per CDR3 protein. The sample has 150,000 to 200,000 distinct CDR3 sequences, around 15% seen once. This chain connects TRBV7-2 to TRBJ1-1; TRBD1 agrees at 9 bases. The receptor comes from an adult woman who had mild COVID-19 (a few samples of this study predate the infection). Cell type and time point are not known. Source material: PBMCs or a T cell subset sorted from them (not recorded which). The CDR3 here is CASSLGTGVSEAFF. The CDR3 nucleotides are TGTGCCAGCAGCTTAGGGACAGGGGTTTCTGAAGCTTTCTTT.